The present T cell receptor beta chain was sequenced within a study of beta chain features in type 1 diabetes. cDNA synthesis used the whole RNA isolate, giving expressed TCRB sequences. TCRdb's table, derived via immunoSEQ multiplex PCR, lists solely in-frame clones and lacks some. The table includes some 370,000 clones, 9.5% to 10% detected once. Study-wide results and limits: In every one of the four CD4+ subsets, TCRB CDR3s were moderately but significantly shorter in Type 1 diabetes patients.

This clone was counted between two and nine times. As yet, its antigen is unknown. The sequence derives from a young man with type 1 diabetes. Input material: central memory CD4+ T cells from blood.

The CDR3 region is CASSQSSAGEAGANVLTF. The CDR3 DNA sequence: TGCGCCAGCAGCCAATCCTCAGCGGGAGAGGCTGGGGCCAACGTCCTGACTTTC. The rearrangement joins TRBV4-1 to TRBJ2-6, with 8 bases matching TRBD2. V trimming: 2 bases; J trimming: 2 bases; junction bases outside the gene matches: 8. In germline, CDR1 is MGHRA, CDR2 YSYEKL. CDR3 length: 18 amino acids.